This T cell receptor beta chain was recovered during a study of blood T cell repertoires in COVID-19. In the study overall: Nucleic acid was either cDNA or gDNA, and it came from T cells, B-cell-depleted T cells, or PBMCs.

This CDR3 region has 16 residues. The V segment lost 4 bases and the J segment 5 bases; nucleotides outside the gene matches: 11. Germline CDR1 reads SGHNT; CDR2 reads YYREEE (reference sequence). All enrollees were roughly 18 to 90 years old and from fewer than 30 US areas. Cohort 3 recovery required two negative PCRs, clearance, or symptom resolution. Per the original methods: Scientists estimated how many nucleated cells there were by amplifying reference gene primers. The repertoire was sequenced with immunoSEQ multiplex PCR; TCRdb's copy has only in-frame clones and lacks some. The V and J calls and clone size were taken over from that table, and D and trimming were inferred from the DNA. Of 310,000 or so clones in the sample, about nine tenths were seen once.

This clonotype was obtained from a woman in her 40s who had recovered from COVID-19. The gene calls are TRBV5-4 and TRBJ2-1, with TRBD2 identical over 8 bases. Sequencing used PBMCs or T cells enriched from blood (not recorded which). CDR3 protein: CASSTLGLGNDNEQFF. Written as DNA, the CDR3 is TGTGCCAGCAGCACGCTGGGACTAGGAAACGACAATGAGCAGTTCTTC.